Following are 10 T cell receptor beta chains from one sample sequenced in a study of OX40 agonist ivuxolimab in advanced cancers. Using immunoSEQ multiplex PCR, the repertoire was profiled, and TCRdb retains in-frame clones only, with some absent. Of about 3,400 clones in the sample, around 80% are singletons; the top ten hold 28%. The specimen comprised CD4+ or CD8+ T cells sorted from blood, sampled in a trial of the OX40 agonist ivuxolimab. The receptors were sampled from an adult with an advanced solid tumor such as melanoma, head and neck, liver or kidney cancer.

This chain connects TRBV4-1 to TRBJ2-1, with TRBD2 matching 8 bases. V dropped 2 bases and J dropped 8; count of bases not matched to a gene: 5. The V gene's germline CDR1 is MGHRA and CDR2 YSYEKL. The CDR3 contains 14 residues. In nucleotides, the CDR3 is TGCGCCAGCAGCCAATCGAGCGGGAGCTATGAGCAGTTCTTC. Its protein product is CASSQSSGSYEQFF.

This clone occurred once. V usage is TRBV6-9 and J usage is TRBJ1-1; D is ambiguous. The length of the CDR3 is 13 residues. Germline V CDR1 and CDR2: MNHGY, SVAAGI. V was shortened by 2 bases and J by 1 base, with 5 bases between the two germline ends. The CDR3 loop reads CASSYGQNTEAFF. CDR3 DNA sequence: TGTGCCAGCAGTTATGGTCAGAACACTGAAGCTTTCTTT.

V and J are TRBV6-5 and TRBJ1-2; 10 bases align to TRBD1. The V segment lost 0 bases and the J segment 8 bases; nucleotides outside the gene matches: 3. The CDR3 spans 14 residues. CDR1 and CDR2 (germline): MNHEY, SVGAGI. The chain's CDR3 is CASSYSRTGGGYTF. The CDR3 bases are TGTGCCAGCAGTTACTCCCGGACAGGGGGAGGCTACACCTTC.

The chain carries TRBV5-1 and TRBJ2-7; 11 nucleotides agree with TRBD2. The ends lost 1 base at V and 0 bases at J; junction bases unmatched: 9. Germline values: CDR1 SGHRS, CDR2 YFSETQ. This CDR3 spans 18 amino acids. CDR3 in amino acids: CASSLFSTSGSFSYEQYF. The DNA for the CDR3 is TGCGCCAGCAGCTTGTTTTCTACTAGCGGGAGTTTCTCCTACGAGCAGTACTTC.

V gene TRBV11-3 combines with J gene TRBJ2-5, with D possibly TRBD1 on 5 matching bases. Trimming stripped 5 bases from V and 2 bases from J, with 18 bases between. This CDR3 contains 16 residues. CDR1 is SGHNT and CDR2 is YENEEA in the germline V gene. In DNA form, the CDR3 reads TGTGCCAGCAGCGACTCCAGGGCGTCACGTCAAGAGACCCAGTACTTC. It is translated as CASSDSRASRQETQYF.

The chain joins TRBV9 to TRBJ1-1; possibly TRBD1 for D (6 bases). The V end lost 0 bases, the J end lost 4 bases, and 10 bases lay between the germline ends. The CDR3 extends over 14 amino acids. Germline V gives CDR1 SGDLS, CDR2 YYNGEE. CDR3 in DNA: TGTGCCAGCAGCGTAGGTGGGGGGCCCACTGAAGCTTTCTTT. Amino acids: CASSVGGGPTEAFF. Based on the CDR3 plus reference TRBV9 and TRBJ1-1, the full variable domain is DSGVTQTPKHLITATGQRVTLRCSPRSGDLSVYWYQQSLDQGLQFLIQYYNGEERAKGNILERFSAQQFPDLHSELNLSSLELGDSALYFCASSVGGGPTEAFFGQGTRLTVV.

This clone was observed once. The chain links TRBV15 to TRBJ2-1; no clear D. With 0 bases removed from V and 10 bases from J, the gap between germline ends came to 10 bases. The CDR3 runs to 13 residues. Germline V gene sequence: CDR1 LNHNV, CDR2 YYDKDF (reference sequence). The CDR3 loop reads CATSRDRAWEQFF. The CDR3 DNA follows: TGTGCCACCAGCAGAGATCGAGCGTGGGAGCAGTTCTTC. The whole variable domain, filled in from reference TRBV15 and TRBJ2-1, reads DAMVIQNPRYQVTQFGKPVTLSCSQTLNHNVMYWYQQKSSQAPKLLFHYYDKDFNNEADTPDNFQSRRPNTSFCFLDIRSPGLGDTAMYLCATSRDRAWEQFFGPGTRLTVL.

The chain is built from TRBV28 and TRBJ1-3; 7 bases are shared with TRBD1. CDR1 is MDHEN and CDR2 is SYDVKM in the germline V gene. With V trimmed by 6 bases and J by 2 bases, 4 bases remained unmatched. The length of the CDR3 is 14 residues. In DNA form, the CDR3 reads TGTGCCAGCAGCTGGACAGGCGCTGGAAACACCATATATTTT. It is translated as CASSWTGAGNTIYF. Using reference TRBV28 and TRBJ1-3 for the parts outside the CDR3, the full variable domain is DVKVTQSSRYLVKRTGEKVFLECVQDMDHENMFWYRQDPGLGLRLIYFSYDVKMKEKGDIPEGYSVSREKKERFSLILESASTNQTSMYLCASSWTGAGNTIYFGEGSWLTVV.

The chain couples TRBV2 to TRBJ1-5; D remains ambiguous. V was clipped by 6 bases and J by 0 bases, with 12 bases between them. The germline V gene encodes CDR1 SNHLY and CDR2 FYNNEI. The CDR3 sequence is 15 residues long. This CDR3 is CASRALGGSNQPQHF. The CDR3 DNA is TGTGCCAGCAGAGCCCTAGGAGGTAGCAATCAGCCCCAGCATTTT.

The gene calls are TRBV19 and TRBJ1-2, with D possibly TRBD1 on 5 matching bases. Between the trimmed V and J ends, which lost 5 bases and 8 bases, there was a span of 15 bases. CDR1 is LNHDA and CDR2 is SQIVND in the germline V gene (reference sequence). The CDR3 has 13 residues. CDR3 nucleotide sequence: TGTGCCAGTAGTTTGGAGGGGATTTCGGGCTACACCTTC. Protein: CASSLEGISGYTF. The whole variable domain, remainder taken from reference TRBV19 and TRBJ1-2, is DGGITQSPKYLFRKEGQNVTLSCEQNLNHDAMYWYRQDPGQGLRLIYYSQIVNDFQKGDIAEGYSVSREKKESFPLTVTSAQKNPTAFYLCASSLEGISGYTFGSGTRLTVV.